Following are 26 T cell receptor beta chains from one sample sequenced in a study of somatic mutations in cytotoxic T cells in rheumatoid arthritis. Clones were read by immunoSEQ multiplex PCR, and TCRdb kept only the in-frame ones, dropping some. The table has tens of thousands of clones, 70% to 90% seen once. The material sequenced was CD8+ T cells sorted from blood. Every receptor here comes from an adult with rheumatoid arthritis.

The chain links TRBV27 to TRBJ2-5; TRBD2 matches at 8 bases. J lost 4 bases, V lost 6 bases, and 13 bases had no gene match. The CDR3 contains 16 residues. Germline assignment: CDR1 MNHEY and CDR2 SMNVEV (reference sequence). The CDR3 loop is CASSKRGGALVETQYF. Written as DNA, the CDR3 is TGTGCCAGCAGCAAACGGGGGGGGGCCTTAGTAGAGACCCAGTACTTC.

The chain carries TRBV28 and TRBJ2-5, with 16 bases aligning to TRBD2. Per germline, CDR1 MDHEN and CDR2 SYDVKM. This CDR3 has 16 amino acids. V was clipped by 10 bases and J by 5 bases; unmatched bases: 10. The CDR3 protein is CATTKGLAGGPETQYF. The CDR3 DNA sequence: TGTGCCACTACGAAGGGACTAGCGGGGGGGCCTGAGACCCAGTACTTC. The whole variable domain, filled in from reference TRBV28 and TRBJ2-5, reads DVKVTQSSRYLVKRTGEKVFLECVQDMDHENMFWYRQDPGLGLRLIYFSYDVKMKEKGDIPEGYSVSREKKERFSLILESASTNQTSMYLCATTKGLAGGPETQYFGPGTRLLVL.

The chain has TRBV4-3 and TRBJ1-4; 9 nucleotides align to TRBD1. In germline, CDR1 is LGHNA, CDR2 YSLEER. The CDR3 has 16 amino acids. The trim removed 1 base at V and 5 bases at J, leaving 5 bases unmatched. CDR3 sequence: CASSQGWGQGNEKLFF. CDR3 in DNA: TGCGCCAGCAGCCAAGGTTGGGGACAGGGAAATGAAAAACTGTTTTTT.

This clone was counted a single time. The chain's CDR3 is CASSLTGGTEAFF. For the CDR3, the DNA is TGTGCCAGCAGTTTAACAGGGGGGACTGAAGCTTTCTTT. The chain is built from TRBV27 and TRBJ1-1; 8 positions match TRBD1. Germline CDR1 MNHEY, CDR2 SMNVEV (reference sequence). The CDR3 extends over 13 amino acids. V gave up 2 bases and J gave up 5 bases; unmatched junction bases: 1.

This clone is a singleton in its sample. The chain couples TRBV4-2 to TRBJ1-1; D is possibly TRBD1 (5 bases). The germline V gene encodes CDR1 LGHNA and CDR2 YNFKEQ. Trimming took 6 bases from V and 6 from J, leaving 17 bases between them. The CDR3 sequence is 14 residues long. The DNA for the CDR3 is TGTGCCAGCAGAGACGGGGCAGGGCGCCCTGAAGCTTTCTTT. Amino acids: CASRDGAGRPEAFF.

The chain joins TRBV6-1 to TRBJ2-2; 11 bases align to TRBD2. Germline V gene lookup returns CDR1 MNHNS and CDR2 SASEGT. The CDR3 length is 20 residues. Trimming at V came to 1 base and at J to 2 bases, leaving 12 bases not matched to a gene. The CDR3 nucleotides are TGTGCCAGCAGTGAAGAAGGTTGGGTAGCGGGAGGGATAAACACCGGGGAGCTGTTTTTT. Amino acids: CASSEEGWVAGGINTGELFF.

This chain joins TRBV5-4 and TRBJ2-1, with D maybe TRBD2 (5 bases). CDR1 is SGHNT and CDR2 is YYREEE in the germline V gene (reference sequence). V was trimmed by 7 bases and J by 14 bases, leaving 31 bases between them. CDR3 size: 16 residues. In DNA, the CDR3 is TGTGCCAGCGGCTCACGTAGCACCGAATCGGCAACGGAGGAGTTCTTC. It yields the protein CASGSRSTESATEEFF. Full variable domain (rest looked up from reference TRBV5-4 and TRBJ2-1): ETGVTQSPTHLIKTRGQQVTLRCSSQSGHNTVSWYQQALGQGPQFIFQYYREEENGRGNFPPRFSGLQFPNYSSELNVNALELDDSALYLCASGSRSTESATEEFFGPGTRLTVL.

The chain has TRBV10-3 and TRBJ2-5; 9 positions agree with TRBD1. Germline V gene lookup returns CDR1 ENHRY and CDR2 SYGVKD. J was trimmed by 2 bases and V by 0 bases; bases with no gene match: 10. The CDR3 is made up of 18 amino acids. Written as DNA, the CDR3 is TGTGCCATCAGTGAGTCCGTGGGGACAGGGAGCGAGCAAGAGACCCAGTACTTC. As protein: CAISESVGTGSEQETQYF.

This clone has only a few counts. This chain links TRBV7-9 with TRBJ2-2; D not resolved. V was trimmed by 11 bases and J by 2 bases, leaving 12 bases between them. This CDR3 is built from 13 residues. Germline V lookup: CDR1 SEHNR, CDR2 FQNEAQ (reference sequence). The CDR3 is CAVVRENTGELFF. DNA for the CDR3: TGTGCCGTGGTTAGGGAAAACACCGGGGAGCTGTTTTTT.

The CDR3 loop reads CASSPVERGGPYEQYF. For the CDR3, the DNA is TGCGCCAGCAGCCCCGTGGAGCGGGGGGGGCCCTACGAGCAGTACTTC. The V call is TRBV5-1, the J call TRBJ2-7; 10 bases are a match to TRBD2. Germline V gene data show CDR1 as SGHRS and CDR2 as YFSETQ. The CDR3 contains 16 residues. The V and J ends lost 4 bases and 2 bases, in that order; junction bases with no gene match: 9.

CDR3: CASTIGVQGRYGYTF. The CDR3 nucleotides read TGTGCCAGCACCATTGGGGTACAGGGACGCTATGGCTACACCTTC. The chain is built from TRBV28 and TRBJ1-2; weak D call: TRBD1 (6 bases). Germline CDR1 reads MDHEN; CDR2 reads SYDVKM. The V and J ends lost 7 bases and 4 bases respectively, with 19 bases between them. The CDR3 length is 15 residues.

This sequence joins TRBV29-1 and TRBJ1-2; tentatively, D is TRBD1 (5 bases). This CDR3 spans 16 amino acids. Germline values: CDR1 SQVTM, CDR2 ANQGSEA. Trimming removed 0 bases at V and 5 bases at J, with 19 bases between. DNA of the CDR3: TGCAGCGTTGAAGATCCTCTGGCCGGGACCCCGTATGGCTACACCTTC. Amino acid sequence: CSVEDPLAGTPYGYTF.

CDR3 sequence: CASSATGVYGYTF. CDR3 nucleotide sequence: TGTGCCAGCAGTGCGACAGGAGTTTATGGCTACACCTTC. The chain carries TRBV2 and TRBJ1-2; tentatively, D is TRBD1 (6 bases). The germline gives CDR1 SNHLY, CDR2 FYNNEI. V was trimmed by 4 bases and J by 5 bases, leaving 11 bases between them. The CDR3 spans 13 residues.

The chain couples TRBV6-6 to TRBJ2-7; 10 bases align to TRBD1. The CDR3 totals 16 residues. The germline CDR1 and CDR2 sequences are MNHNY and SVGAGI (reference sequence). V gave up 6 bases and J gave up 5 bases; unmatched junction bases: 13. CDR3 loop: CASRLYSGQGSNEQYF. CDR3 DNA sequence: TGTGCCAGCAGGTTGTACTCGGGACAGGGGAGCAACGAGCAGTACTTC.

The rearrangement joins TRBV2 to TRBJ1-6, with D uncertain. The CDR3 totals 11 residues. Trimming shortened V by 7 bases and J by 9 bases, and 7 bases separated the two germline ends. CDR1 is SNHLY and CDR2 is FYNNEI in the germline V gene. The CDR3 DNA sequence: TGTGCCAGCATGACGGGTTCACCCCTCCACTTT. This codes for CASMTGSPLHF.

The rearrangement links TRBV6-1 to TRBJ2-1; no definite D call. The V gene lost 4 bases and the J gene lost 8 bases, with 15 bases spanning the gap. CDR3 length: 14 residues. CDR1 and CDR2 (germline): MNHNS, SASEGT. CDR3 sequence: CASSGPDPPYEQFF. In DNA form, the CDR3 reads TGTGCCAGCAGTGGTCCGGACCCCCCCTATGAGCAGTTCTTC.

V is TRBV29-1 and J is TRBJ2-5, with 9 bases lining up with TRBD1. With V trimmed by 6 bases and J by 0 bases, 5 bases remained unmatched. The CDR3 sequence is 14 residues long. CDR1 is SQVTM and CDR2 is ANQGSEA in the germline V gene. The CDR3: CSVTGTGNQETQYF. DNA of the CDR3: TGCAGCGTAACCGGGACAGGGAACCAAGAGACCCAGTACTTC.

The chain couples TRBV14 to TRBJ2-7; maybe TRBD2 (6 bases). There are 15 residues in the CDR3. V dropped 4 bases and J dropped 0 bases, with 13 bases sitting between them. In germline, CDR1 is SGHDN, CDR2 FVKESK. CDR3 in DNA: TGTGCCAGCAGCCTAGTTAGCGGTGCCTCCTACGAGCAGTACTTC. Translated: CASSLVSGASYEQYF. The complete variable domain, with remaining parts taken from reference TRBV14 and TRBJ2-7, reads EAGVTQFPSHSVIEKGQTVTLRCDPISGHDNLYWYRRVMGKEIKFLLHFVKESKQDESGMPNNRFLAERTGGTYSTLKVQPAELEDSGVYFCASSLVSGASYEQYFGPGTRLTVT.

The chain joins TRBV6-5 to TRBJ1-2, with a tentative D call TRBD1 (6 bases). V lost 6 bases to trimming and J lost 2 bases, with 13 bases between them. Per the germline V gene, CDR1 is MNHEY and CDR2 is SVGAGI. This CDR3 is built from 14 residues. The CDR3 sequence: CASSQDSSNYGYTF. The CDR3 DNA sequence: TGTGCCAGCAGCCAGGACAGTTCAAACTATGGCTACACCTTC.

The chain combines TRBV27 with TRBJ1-1; no reliable D call. This CDR3 is 14 amino acids long. CDR1 and CDR2 (germline): MNHEY, SMNVEV (reference sequence). The V end was cut by 4 bases, the J end by 1 base, with 10 bases between. CDR3 residues: CASSSHYGNTEAFF. The CDR3 DNA reads TGTGCCAGCAGTTCACATTACGGGAACACTGAAGCTTTCTTT.

V and J are TRBV6-6 and TRBJ2-7; D is possibly TRBD1 (5 bases). Germline lookup yields CDR1 MNHNY and CDR2 SVGAGI (reference sequence). Trimming removed 4 bases at V and 6 bases at J, with 13 bases between. The CDR3 sequence is 13 residues long. The CDR3 is CASSSSSTGEQYF. The CDR3 nucleotides are TGTGCCAGCAGTTCGAGCTCTACAGGCGAGCAGTACTTC.

The chain recombines TRBV28 with TRBJ2-2; a weak D match, TRBD1 (6 bases). The V and J ends lost 5 bases and 7 bases respectively, with 17 bases between them. CDR3 length: 15 amino acids. Germline V gene sequence: CDR1 MDHEN, CDR2 SYDVKM. CDR3 residues: CASSPWAGDDGELFF. The DNA for the CDR3 is TGTGCCAGCAGTCCCTGGGCAGGGGATGACGGGGAGCTGTTTTTT. Together with reference TRBV28 and TRBJ2-2, the CDR3 gives the full variable domain: DVKVTQSSRYLVKRTGEKVFLECVQDMDHENMFWYRQDPGLGLRLIYFSYDVKMKEKGDIPEGYSVSREKKERFSLILESASTNQTSMYLCASSPWAGDDGELFFGEGSRLTVL.

A few counts support this clone. Here the CDR3 reads CAWSQELLSLDEQYF. CDR3 in DNA: TGTGCCTGGAGCCAGGAGCTCCTCTCCCTTGACGAGCAGTACTTC. This chain uses TRBV30 with TRBJ2-7; D is ambiguous. Trimming cost V 3 bases and J 5 bases, with 20 bases left between them. This CDR3 spans 15 amino acids. Germline lookup yields CDR1 GTSNPN and CDR2 SVGIG (reference sequence).

The genes are TRBV10-1 and TRBJ2-3, with D possibly being TRBD2 (5 bases). The germline V and J ends were trimmed by 3 bases and 2 bases, with 6 bases remaining between them. Germline lookup yields CDR1 WNHNN and CDR2 SYGVQD (reference sequence). This CDR3 contains 13 residues. The CDR3 loop is CASSELDTDTQYF. The CDR3 bases are TGCGCCAGCAGTGAACTAGACACAGATACGCAGTATTTT.

Concerning this clone itself: Germline is not matched at one junction end, which may reflect a read error. V gene TRBV27 combines with J gene TRBJ2-7; 8 bases fit TRBD2. This CDR3 contains 15 residues. Germline V CDR1 and CDR2: MNHEY, SMNVEV (reference sequence). CDR3 nucleotides: TGTGCCAGCAGTTTATCTAGCGGGATCTCCTGCGAGCAGTACTTC. This codes for CASSLSSGISCEQYF.

The rearrangement joins TRBV30 to TRBJ2-7; perhaps TRBD1 as D (5 bases). The CDR3 runs 15 residues. V gave up 3 bases and J gave up 0 bases, with 15 bases separating them. The V gene's germline CDR1 is GTSNPN and CDR2 SVGIG (reference sequence). The CDR3 DNA reads TGTGCCTGGAGCCCCTGGGGCAGAGTCTCCTACGAGCAGTACTTC. Protein: CAWSPWGRVSYEQYF.